What follows are 28 T cell receptor beta chains derived from one specimen sequenced in a study of monozygotic twins with inflammatory bowel disease. Using the 5' RACE reads, TCRdb records one entry per CDR3 protein without DNA. In all, the sample yields fewer than 350,000 distinct CDR3 sequences. Sequences were obtained from blood. The origin of the receptors is a human donor with ulcerative colitis or Crohn's disease, or a healthy co-twin of an affected twin (not recorded which).

V is TRBV28 and J is TRBJ2-7; TCRdb indicates TRBD2, and absent DNA this call remains unverified. Germline values: CDR1 MDHEN, CDR2 SYDVKM. The CDR3 covers 14 residues. This CDR3 is CASTWTSGHYEQYF.

The CDR3: CASSQRGMEQFF. V and J are TRBV7-2 and TRBJ2-1; the TCRdb call, TRBD2, lacks DNA for checking. The CDR3 loop spans 12 amino acids. In germline, CDR1 is SGHTA, CDR2 FQGNSA. Full variable domain (missing parts from reference TRBV7-2 and TRBJ2-1): GAGVSQSPSNKVTEKGKDVELRCDPISGHTALYWYRQSLGQGLEFLIYFQGNSAPDKSGLPSDRFSAERTGGSVSTLTIQRTQQEDSAVYLCASSQRGMEQFFGPGTRLTVL.

This chain joins TRBV10-3 and TRBJ1-6; the TCRdb call, TRBD1, lacks DNA for checking. This CDR3 spans 14 amino acids. Germline assignment: CDR1 ENHRY and CDR2 SYGVKD. The CDR3 spells CATATGSVNSPLHF.

The rearrangement joins TRBV6-1 to TRBJ1-6. This CDR3 spans 14 amino acids. Germline assignment: CDR1 MNHNS and CDR2 SASEGT. This chain's CDR3 is CASRTHTLNSPLHF.

This chain joins TRBV4-1 and TRBJ1-1. Germline V gene data show CDR1 as MGHRA and CDR2 as YSYEKL. This CDR3 is built from 15 residues. This CDR3 is CASSQDIQGITEAFF.

The chain uses TRBV19 and TRBJ2-2; the TRBD1 assignment by TCRdb is unverifiable without DNA. The V gene's germline CDR1 is LNHDA and CDR2 SQIVND (reference sequence). CDR3 length: 14 residues. Here the CDR3 reads CASRGQVNTGELFF. The complete variable domain, with remaining parts taken from reference TRBV19 and TRBJ2-2, reads DGGITQSPKYLFRKEGQNVTLSCEQNLNHDAMYWYRQDPGQGLRLIYYSQIVNDFQKGDIAEGYSVSREKKESFPLTVTSAQKNPTAFYLCASRGQVNTGELFFGEGSRLTVL.

The chain employs TRBV20-1 and TRBJ1-5. The germline V gene encodes CDR1 DFQATT and CDR2 SNEGSKA (reference sequence). The CDR3 loop spans 15 amino acids. The CDR3 is CSARGPTTGNQPQHF.

The genes are TRBV29-1 and TRBJ2-1; absent DNA, TCRdb's TRBD1 call cannot be checked. The CDR3 runs 12 residues. The V gene's germline CDR1 is SQVTM and CDR2 ANQGSEA. The CDR3 protein is CSVQDRHNEQFF.

J is TRBJ2-2 and V is TRBV24-1. Germline loops: CDR1 KGHDR, CDR2 SFDVKD. CDR3 size: 15 residues. The CDR3 protein is CATGDFNQNTGELFF.

This chain links TRBV11-2 with TRBJ2-4; TCRdb designates TRBD2, a call that cannot be tested without DNA. The CDR3 is 18 amino acids. Germline assignment: CDR1 SGHAT and CDR2 FQNNGV. The CDR3 is CASSLGRGGALGKNIQYF.

The CDR3 sequence is CSVKSSTLTDTQYF. This chain uses TRBV29-1 with TRBJ2-3. The V gene's germline CDR1 is SQVTM and CDR2 ANQGSEA. There are 14 residues in the CDR3.

This chain connects TRBV20-1 to TRBJ2-5. Germline V gene sequence: CDR1 DFQATT, CDR2 SNEGSKA (reference sequence). This CDR3 region has 13 residues. The CDR3 loop reads CSAGDSAEETQYF.

This CDR3 is CSASLRGSDQYF. The chain joins TRBV20-1 to TRBJ2-7; without DNA, the TCRdb call of TRBD2 cannot be checked. Germline-derived CDR1 and CDR2 are DFQATT and SNEGSKA (reference sequence). The CDR3 length is 12 residues.

V gene TRBV12-3 or TRBV12-4 combines with J gene TRBJ1-5; TCRdb reports TRBD1, a call that lacks DNA to check it against. The CDR3 is 16 residues long. The CDR3 here is CASSPGTGGFDQPQHF.

The CDR3 sequence: CASSSGQNEKLFF. V and J are TRBV5-1 and TRBJ1-4; TCRdb's D call of TRBD1 is untestable without DNA. The CDR3 contains 13 residues. Per germline, CDR1 SGHRS and CDR2 YFSETQ.

The chain carries TRBV20-1 and TRBJ2-5; the D call of TRBD1 rests on TCRdb alone, since no DNA is present to check it. Germline V gene sequence: CDR1 DFQATT, CDR2 SNEGSKA (reference sequence). This CDR3 contains 14 residues. CDR3 in amino acids: CSASEGLTGETQYF.

The chain combines TRBV11-2 with TRBJ1-2; TCRdb returns TRBD1, unconfirmable since there is no DNA. Germline V lookup: CDR1 SGHAT, CDR2 FQNNGV. The CDR3 totals 15 residues. CDR3 in amino acids: CASSLEPNPLYGYTF.

The chain links TRBV11-2 to TRBJ2-4; TCRdb's D call of TRBD1 is untestable without DNA. CDR1 is SGHAT, CDR2 FQNNGV, per germline. This CDR3 has 18 residues. CDR3 sequence: CASSTPGQGARAKNIQYF.

J is TRBJ2-5 and V is TRBV6-1. The CDR3 length is 16 residues. Looked up from germline, CDR1 is MNHNS and CDR2 is SASEGT. CDR3 protein: CASRGFKTGFQETQYF.

The rearrangement joins TRBV7-3 to TRBJ2-3; TCRdb lists TRBD1, though no DNA is available to test this call. CDR3 length: 16 amino acids. Germline V gene lookup returns CDR1 SGHTA and CDR2 FQGTGA. The chain's CDR3 is CASSHGTGGLTDTQYF.

V and J are TRBV20-1 and TRBJ1-1; TCRdb reports TRBD1, a call that lacks DNA to check it against. This CDR3 spans 14 amino acids. Germline CDR1 and CDR2: DFQATT and SNEGSKA (reference sequence). The CDR3 region is CSARVGQVNTEAFF.

V usage is TRBV28 and J usage is TRBJ2-7; no DNA is available, so the TRBD1 call from TCRdb remains unchecked. This CDR3 region has 15 residues. CDR1 and CDR2 (germline): MDHEN, SYDVKM. This chain's CDR3 is CSSSPRDRWMTEQYF.

V is TRBV5-1 and J is TRBJ2-7; TCRdb's D gene call, TRBD1, goes unchecked for lack of DNA. This CDR3 contains 14 residues. Germline CDR1 reads SGHRS; CDR2 reads YFSETQ. The CDR3 loop is CASGPGQALYEQYF.

The rearrangement uses TRBV5-1 and TRBJ2-2. The CDR3 runs to 15 residues. Germline V gene data show CDR1 as SGHRS and CDR2 as YFSETQ. The CDR3 is CASSLVLGFSGELFF.

The chain links TRBV6-6 to TRBJ1-1; with no DNA, the TCRdb D assignment of TRBD1 cannot be verified. The CDR3 runs 14 residues. CDR1 is MNHNY, CDR2 SVGAGI, per germline (reference sequence). The CDR3 protein is CASSYQGRDTEAFF.

V and J are TRBV7-8 and TRBJ2-7; TCRdb's D gene call, TRBD1, goes unchecked for lack of DNA. CDR3 length equals 16 residues. Germline V gene lookup returns CDR1 SGHVS and CDR2 FQNEAQ. The CDR3 protein is CASSLGGGRGIREQYF.

The chain employs TRBV15 and TRBJ2-3; with no DNA, the TCRdb D assignment of TRBD2 cannot be verified. Per germline, CDR1 LNHNV and CDR2 YYDKDF (reference sequence). This CDR3 comprises 19 residues. The chain's CDR3 is CATSRDGPILAPGTDTQYF.

This chain uses TRBV7-9 with TRBJ1-5; TCRdb's D call, TRBD1, is unchecked because there is no DNA. The CDR3 is 15 amino acids. Germline V gene lookup returns CDR1 SEHNR and CDR2 FQNEAQ (reference sequence). The CDR3 sequence: CASSLQGSSNQPQHF.